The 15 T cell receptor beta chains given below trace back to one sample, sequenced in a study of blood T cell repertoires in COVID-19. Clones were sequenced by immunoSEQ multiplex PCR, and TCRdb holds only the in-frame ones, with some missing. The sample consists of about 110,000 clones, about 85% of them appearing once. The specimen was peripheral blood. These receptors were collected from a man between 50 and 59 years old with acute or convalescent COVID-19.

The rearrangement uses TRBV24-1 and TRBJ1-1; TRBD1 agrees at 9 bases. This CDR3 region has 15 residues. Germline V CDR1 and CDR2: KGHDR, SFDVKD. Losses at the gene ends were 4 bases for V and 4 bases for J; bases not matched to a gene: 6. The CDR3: CATSDPGQGSTEAFF. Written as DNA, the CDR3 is TGTGCCACCAGTGACCCAGGACAGGGGAGCACTGAAGCTTTCTTT.

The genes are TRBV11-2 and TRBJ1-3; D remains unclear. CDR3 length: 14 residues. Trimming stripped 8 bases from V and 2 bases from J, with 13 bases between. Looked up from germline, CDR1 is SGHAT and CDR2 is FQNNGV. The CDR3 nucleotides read TGTGCCAGCTCCCTTGGGCAGGCTGGAAACACCATATATTTT. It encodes CASSLGQAGNTIYF. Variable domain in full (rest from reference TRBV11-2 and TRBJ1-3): EAGVAQSPRYKIIEKRQSVAFWCNPISGHATLYWYQQILGQGPKLLIQFQNNGVVDDSQLPKDRFSAERLKGVDSTLKIQPAKLEDSAVYLCASSLGQAGNTIYFGEGSWLTVV.

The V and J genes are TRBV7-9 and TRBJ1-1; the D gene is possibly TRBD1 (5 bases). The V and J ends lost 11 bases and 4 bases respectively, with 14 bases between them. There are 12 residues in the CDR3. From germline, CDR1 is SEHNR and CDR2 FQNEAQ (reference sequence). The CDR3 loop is CALKPGGTEAFF. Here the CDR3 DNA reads TGTGCCTTAAAACCCGGGGGCACTGAAGCTTTCTTT.

CDR3 loop: CASSYGDRGRYGYTF. CDR3 in DNA: TGTGCCAGCAGTTATGGGGACAGGGGACGCTATGGCTACACCTTC. V usage is TRBV28 and J usage is TRBJ1-2; 10 nucleotides align to TRBD1. The CDR3 covers 15 residues. Per germline, CDR1 MDHEN and CDR2 SYDVKM. V lost 4 bases and J lost 4; bases outside the gene matches: 6.

The CDR3 nucleotides are TGCGCCAGCAGTCCGACCAGAGGGCGGAATGAGCAGTTCTTC. Translating gives CASSPTRGRNEQFF. The chain uses TRBV23-1 and TRBJ2-1, with D possibly being TRBD2 (5 bases). TRBV23-1 has ORF status, its function being uncertain. The CDR3 has 14 residues. Trimming pared 4 bases from V and 7 bases from J, leaving 14 bases between.

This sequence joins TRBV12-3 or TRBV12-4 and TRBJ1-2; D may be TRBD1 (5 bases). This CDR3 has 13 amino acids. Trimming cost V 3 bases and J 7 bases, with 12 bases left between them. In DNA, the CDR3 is TGTGCCAGCAGTTTCCGGACAAATAGTGGCTACACCTTC. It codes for CASSFRTNSGYTF.

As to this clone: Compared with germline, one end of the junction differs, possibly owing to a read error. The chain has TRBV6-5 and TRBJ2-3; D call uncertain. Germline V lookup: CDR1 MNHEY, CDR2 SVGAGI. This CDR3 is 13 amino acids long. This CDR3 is CASSYQPTNTQYF. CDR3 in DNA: TGTGCCAGCAGTTACCAACCCACAAATACGCAGTATTTT.

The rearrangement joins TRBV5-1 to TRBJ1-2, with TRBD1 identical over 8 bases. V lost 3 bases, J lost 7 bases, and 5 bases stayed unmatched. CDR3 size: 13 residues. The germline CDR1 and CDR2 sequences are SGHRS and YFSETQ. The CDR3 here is CASSSQGAVGYTF. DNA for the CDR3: TGCGCCAGCAGCTCGCAGGGGGCTGTTGGCTACACCTTC.

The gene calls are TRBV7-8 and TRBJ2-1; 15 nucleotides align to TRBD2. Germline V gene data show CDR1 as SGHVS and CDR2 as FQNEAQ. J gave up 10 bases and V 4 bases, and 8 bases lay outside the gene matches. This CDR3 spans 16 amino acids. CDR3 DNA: TGTGCCAGCAGCTCCCTGGGGGGACTAGCGGGGGGCGAGCAGTTCTTC. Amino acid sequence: CASSSLGGLAGGEQFF.

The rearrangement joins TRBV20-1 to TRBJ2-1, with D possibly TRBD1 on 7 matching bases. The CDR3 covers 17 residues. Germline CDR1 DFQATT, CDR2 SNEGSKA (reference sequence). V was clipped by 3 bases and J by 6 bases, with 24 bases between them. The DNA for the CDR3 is TGCAGTGCTAGTGGGGGGCACAGGGGCCTTATAACCAATGAGCAGTTCTTC. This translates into CSASGGHRGLITNEQFF.

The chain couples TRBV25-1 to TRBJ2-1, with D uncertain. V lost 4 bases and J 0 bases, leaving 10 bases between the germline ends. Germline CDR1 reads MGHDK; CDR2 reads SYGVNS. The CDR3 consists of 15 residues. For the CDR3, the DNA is TGTGCCAGCAGTGGGTCAAAGAGCTCCTACAATGAGCAGTTCTTC. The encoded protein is CASSGSKSSYNEQFF. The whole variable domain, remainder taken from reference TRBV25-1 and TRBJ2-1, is EADIYQTPRYLVIGTGKKITLECSQTMGHDKMYWYQQDPGMELHLIHYSYGVNSTEKGDLSSESTVSRIRTEHFPLTLESARPSHTSQYLCASSGSKSSYNEQFFGPGTRLTVL.

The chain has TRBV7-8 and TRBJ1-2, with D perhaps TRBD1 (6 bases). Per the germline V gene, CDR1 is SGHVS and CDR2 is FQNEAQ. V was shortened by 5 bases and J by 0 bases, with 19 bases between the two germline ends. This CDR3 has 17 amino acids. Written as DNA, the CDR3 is TGTGCCAGCAGCCAAAGTCGCTGGACAGCTCCTAACTATGGCTACACCTTC. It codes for CASSQSRWTAPNYGYTF.

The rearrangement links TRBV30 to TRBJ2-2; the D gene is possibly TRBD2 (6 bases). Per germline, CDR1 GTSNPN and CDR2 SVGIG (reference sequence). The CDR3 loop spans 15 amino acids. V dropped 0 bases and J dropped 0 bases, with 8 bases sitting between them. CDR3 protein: CAWSVGGTNTGELFF. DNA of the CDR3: TGTGCCTGGAGTGTTGGGGGGACGAACACCGGGGAGCTGTTTTTT.

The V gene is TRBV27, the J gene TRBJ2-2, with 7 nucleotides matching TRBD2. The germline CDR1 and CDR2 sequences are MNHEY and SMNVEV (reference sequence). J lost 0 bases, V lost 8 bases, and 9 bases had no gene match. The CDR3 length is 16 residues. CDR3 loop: CASAWLGGANTGELFF. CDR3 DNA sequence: TGTGCCAGCGCCTGGCTTGGGGGGGCGAACACCGGGGAGCTGTTTTTT.

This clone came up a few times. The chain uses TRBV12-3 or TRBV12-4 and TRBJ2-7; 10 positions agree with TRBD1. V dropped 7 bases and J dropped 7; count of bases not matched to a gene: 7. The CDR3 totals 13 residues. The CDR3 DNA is TGTGCCAGCACCCGACAGGGGGCTGGTGAGCAGTACTTC. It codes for CASTRQGAGEQYF.